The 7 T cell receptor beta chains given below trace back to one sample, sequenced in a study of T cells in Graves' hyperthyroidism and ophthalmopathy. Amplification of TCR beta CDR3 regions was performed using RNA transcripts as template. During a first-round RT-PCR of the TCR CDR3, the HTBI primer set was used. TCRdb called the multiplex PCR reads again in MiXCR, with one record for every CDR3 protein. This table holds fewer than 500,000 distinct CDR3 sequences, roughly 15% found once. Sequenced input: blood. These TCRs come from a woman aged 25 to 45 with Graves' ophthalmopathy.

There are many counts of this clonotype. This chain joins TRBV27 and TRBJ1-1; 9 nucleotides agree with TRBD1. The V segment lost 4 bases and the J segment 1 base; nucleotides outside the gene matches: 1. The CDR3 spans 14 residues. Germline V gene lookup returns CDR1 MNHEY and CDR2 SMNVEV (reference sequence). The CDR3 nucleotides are TGTGCCAGCAGTTGGGACAGGGCGAACACTGAAGCTTTCTTT. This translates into CASSWDRANTEAFF.

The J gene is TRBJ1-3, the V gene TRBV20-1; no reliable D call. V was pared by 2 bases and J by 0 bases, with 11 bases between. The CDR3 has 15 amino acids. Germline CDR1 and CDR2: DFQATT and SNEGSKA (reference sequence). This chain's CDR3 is CSARPDTYSGNTIYF. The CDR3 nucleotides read TGCAGTGCTAGACCCGACACCTACTCTGGAAACACCATATATTTT.

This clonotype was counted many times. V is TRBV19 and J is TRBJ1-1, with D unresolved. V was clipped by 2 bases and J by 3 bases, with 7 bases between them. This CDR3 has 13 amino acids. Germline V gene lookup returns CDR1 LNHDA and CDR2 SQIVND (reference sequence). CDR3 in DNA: TGTGCCAGTAGTATAAGGGTGGACACTGAAGCTTTCTTT. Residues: CASSIRVDTEAFF.

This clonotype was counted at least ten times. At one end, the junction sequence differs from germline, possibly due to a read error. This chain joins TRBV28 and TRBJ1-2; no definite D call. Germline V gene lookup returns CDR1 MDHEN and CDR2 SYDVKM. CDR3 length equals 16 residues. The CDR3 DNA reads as TGTGCCTGCAGTCCCCAAACAACGCGGGCCTTCTATGGCTACACCTTC. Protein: CACSPQTTRAFYGYTF.

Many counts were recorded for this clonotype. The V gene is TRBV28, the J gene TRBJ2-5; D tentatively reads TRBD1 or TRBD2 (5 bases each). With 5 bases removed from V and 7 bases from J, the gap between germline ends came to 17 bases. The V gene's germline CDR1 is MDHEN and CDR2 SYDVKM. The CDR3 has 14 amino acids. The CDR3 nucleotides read TGTGCCAGCAGTGAGCCGGGACGTCGGGGGACCCAGTACTTC. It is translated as CASSEPGRRGTQYF.

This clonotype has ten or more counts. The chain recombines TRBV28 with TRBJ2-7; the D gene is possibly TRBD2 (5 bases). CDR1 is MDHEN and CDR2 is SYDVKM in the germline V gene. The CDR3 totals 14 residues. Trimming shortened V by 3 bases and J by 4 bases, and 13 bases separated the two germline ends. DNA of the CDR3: TGTGCCAGCAGTTTGGGAGTCCTCAGATACGAGCAGTACTTC. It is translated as CASSLGVLRYEQYF. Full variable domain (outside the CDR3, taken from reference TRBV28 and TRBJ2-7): DVKVTQSSRYLVKRTGEKVFLECVQDMDHENMFWYRQDPGLGLRLIYFSYDVKMKEKGDIPEGYSVSREKKERFSLILESASTNQTSMYLCASSLGVLRYEQYFGPGTRLTVT.

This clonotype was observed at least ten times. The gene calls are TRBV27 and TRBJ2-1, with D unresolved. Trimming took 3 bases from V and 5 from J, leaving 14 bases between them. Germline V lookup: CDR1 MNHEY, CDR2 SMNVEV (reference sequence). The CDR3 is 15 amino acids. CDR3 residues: CASSFELNRNNEQFF. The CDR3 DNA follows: TGTGCCAGCAGTTTCGAGCTTAACAGAAACAATGAGCAGTTCTTC.